The 20 T cell receptor beta chains presented below share a single source sample, sequenced in a study of graft-versus-host responses after intestinal transplantation. Method: immunoSEQ multiplex PCR; TCRdb's copy keeps in-frame clones and lacks some. The profile shows about 130,000 clones, roughly 91% of them singletons. Their specific antigens are unknown. The sample consisted of unstimulated CD4+ T cells sorted from spleen or lymph node cells, taken before intestinal transplant. The receptors were gathered from a human donor who received an intestinal transplant.

The chain carries TRBV19 and TRBJ2-1; 7 bases map to TRBD2. Germline V CDR1 and CDR2: LNHDA, SQIVND (reference sequence). This CDR3 region has 19 residues. The trim removed 2 bases at V and 6 bases at J, leaving 19 bases unmatched. CDR3 nucleotide sequence: TGTGCCAGTAGTATACGCGATACCCCTTGGCGGGAGTTTCCCAATGAGCAGTTCTTC. The encoded protein is CASSIRDTPWREFPNEQFF.

V usage is TRBV7-3 and J usage is TRBJ2-7; D is undetermined. Between the trimmed V and J ends, which lost 5 bases and 0 bases, there was a span of 11 bases. Germline assignment: CDR1 SGHTA and CDR2 FQGTGA. This CDR3 spans 14 amino acids. The CDR3 DNA follows: TGTGCCAGCAGCCCTTCGGTGAGCTCCTACGAGCAGTACTTC. Translated, it gives CASSPSVSSYEQYF.

The chain joins TRBV11-3 to TRBJ2-1; 13 nucleotides line up with TRBD2. V shed 3 bases and J 8 bases; nucleotides not matched to a gene: 4. Per the germline V gene, CDR1 is SGHNT and CDR2 is YENEEA. The CDR3 has 15 amino acids. The CDR3 region has the DNA TGTGCCAGCAGCTTCGGGACTAGCGGGACGGATGAGCAGTTCTTC. Translating gives CASSFGTSGTDEQFF.

The chain is built from TRBV5-1 and TRBJ2-1, with TRBD1 identical over 9 bases. The CDR3 contains 14 residues. V dropped 0 bases and J dropped 5; count of bases not matched to a gene: 0. Germline V CDR1 and CDR2: SGHRS, YFSETQ. The CDR3 loop reads CASSLGQGDNEQFF. The CDR3 region has the DNA TGCGCCAGCAGCTTGGGACAGGGGGACAATGAGCAGTTCTTC.

This rearrangement joins TRBV30 to TRBJ2-1; TRBD2 matches 7 bases. The ends lost 5 bases at V and 12 bases at J; junction bases unmatched: 13. The length of the CDR3 is 13 residues. Germline-derived CDR1 and CDR2 are GTSNPN and SVGIG (reference sequence). CDR3 residues: CAWERTRATRQFF. The CDR3 DNA reads as TGTGCCTGGGAAAGGACTAGGGCAACTAGGCAGTTCTTC.

This chain joins TRBV19 and TRBJ1-2, with D perhaps matching TRBD1 (6 bases). The V gene's germline CDR1 is LNHDA and CDR2 SQIVND (reference sequence). Between the trimmed V and J ends, which lost 2 bases and 8 bases, there was a span of 18 bases. The CDR3 is made up of 15 amino acids. Written as DNA, the CDR3 is TGTGCCAGTAGTATAAGGGGGTTGCAACGGGGAGGCTACACCTTC. This sequence encodes CASSIRGLQRGGYTF.

The rearrangement uses TRBV30 and TRBJ1-1; no clear D gene. The CDR3 length is 15 residues. Per the germline V gene, CDR1 is GTSNPN and CDR2 is SVGIG (reference sequence). The V end was cut by 0 bases, the J end by 0 bases, with 11 bases between. CDR3 coding DNA: TGTGCCTGGAGTGTTTCGGGCGTAATGAACACTGAAGCTTTCTTT. It encodes CAWSVSGVMNTEAFF.

V is TRBV10-3 and J is TRBJ1-6; D might be TRBD1 (5 bases). CDR1 is ENHRY and CDR2 is SYGVKD in the germline V gene. This CDR3 region has 15 residues. V was trimmed by 5 bases and J by 6 bases, leaving 14 bases between them. CDR3 DNA sequence: TGTGCCATCAGTCTAGGGGTCGCTTCTAATTCACCCCTCCACTTT. This gives the protein CAISLGVASNSPLHF.

The chain has TRBV2 and TRBJ2-3, with 7 bases aligning to TRBD2. Germline loops: CDR1 SNHLY, CDR2 FYNNEI. The V segment lost 6 bases and the J segment 0 bases; nucleotides outside the gene matches: 9. The CDR3 totals 16 residues. The CDR3 DNA sequence: TGTGCCAGCAGGGCGGGGGTCGGGGGTAGCACAGATACGCAGTATTTT. Protein product: CASRAGVGGSTDTQYF.

J is TRBJ1-3 and V is TRBV7-3, with a weak D call TRBD1 (6 bases). The CDR3 sequence is 13 residues long. With 2 bases removed from V and 7 bases from J, the gap between germline ends came to 9 bases. Germline assignment: CDR1 SGHTA and CDR2 FQGTGA. The chain's CDR3 is CASSLDRWNTIYF. In nucleotides, the CDR3 is TGTGCCAGCAGCTTAGACAGGTGGAACACCATATATTTT.

The rearrangement uses TRBV28 and TRBJ2-7; 10 bases are a match to TRBD1. The junction had 8 bases not matched to a gene; V was cut back by 5 bases and J by 4 bases. Germline V CDR1 and CDR2: MDHEN, SYDVKM. The CDR3 length is 15 residues. The CDR3 sequence is CASSKTGGLGYEQYF. The CDR3, as DNA: TGTGCCAGCAGTAAGACAGGGGGCTTAGGATACGAGCAGTACTTC.

J is TRBJ2-5 and V is TRBV11-2; 10 bases line up with TRBD2. The junction had 1 base not matched to a gene; V was cut back by 1 base and J by 2 bases. Germline CDR1 SGHAT, CDR2 FQNNGV. The CDR3 runs 15 residues. CDR3 DNA sequence: TGTGCCAGCAGCTTAGTACTAGCGGGACAAGAGACCCAGTACTTC. Its protein is CASSLVLAGQETQYF. The variable domain in full, completed from reference TRBV11-2 and TRBJ2-5, reads EAGVAQSPRYKIIEKRQSVAFWCNPISGHATLYWYQQILGQGPKLLIQFQNNGVVDDSQLPKDRFSAERLKGVDSTLKIQPAKLEDSAVYLCASSLVLAGQETQYFGPGTRLLVL.

J is TRBJ2-5 and V is TRBV5-6, with TRBD2 identical over 11 bases. With the DNA end fitting TRBJ2-7 better, the J assignment may be wrong. The CDR3 is made up of 16 amino acids. The germline V gene encodes CDR1 SGHDT and CDR2 YYEEEE. CDR3 in DNA: TGTGCCAGCAGCCTCCGACTAGCGGGATTCCCCGACGAGCAGTACTTC. Translating it yields CASSLRLAGFPDEQYF.

J is TRBJ2-1 and V is TRBV2; 7 bases agree with TRBD1. Germline values: CDR1 SNHLY, CDR2 FYNNEI. The CDR3 contains 13 residues. V was clipped by 6 bases and J by 4 bases; unmatched bases: 3. The CDR3 bases are TGTGCCAGCAGAAGACAGGGTTACAATGAGCAGTTCTTC. This encodes CASRRQGYNEQFF.

CDR3 in amino acids: CASSQDPVVGRAIFMNTEAFF. In DNA, the CDR3 is TGTGCCAGCAGCCAAGATCCGGTCGTGGGCAGGGCGATTTTTATGAACACTGAAGCTTTCTTT. The V gene is TRBV14, the J gene TRBJ1-1; possibly TRBD1 for D (5 bases). The CDR3 totals 21 residues. V was clipped by 0 bases and J by 0 bases, with 26 bases between them. The germline V gene encodes CDR1 SGHDN and CDR2 FVKESK.

The chain employs TRBV28 and TRBJ2-2; D might be TRBD2 (5 bases). V was cut by 5 bases and J by 8 bases, with 9 bases left in between. This CDR3 comprises 12 residues. CDR1 and CDR2 from the germline V gene are MDHEN and SYDVKM. CDR3: CASSPPGGELFF. In nucleotides, the CDR3 is TGTGCCAGCAGTCCCCCGGGAGGGGAGCTGTTTTTT.

This sequence joins TRBV19 and TRBJ1-1; D is undetermined. Trimming removed 0 bases at V and 4 bases at J, with 9 bases between. Germline V gene data show CDR1 as LNHDA and CDR2 as SQIVND (reference sequence). The CDR3 consists of 14 residues. CDR3 residues: CASSIDPWGTEAFF. The CDR3 DNA sequence: TGTGCCAGTAGTATAGATCCGTGGGGCACTGAAGCTTTCTTT.

Of note for this clone: Mismatch with germline at one junction end may stem from a read error. V gene TRBV7-2 combines with J gene TRBJ1-1, with D unclear. This CDR3 spans 13 amino acids. In germline, CDR1 is SGHTA, CDR2 FQGNSA. CDR3 DNA: TGTGCCAGCAGCTTAGATCCCAGTTATAATACCCCATTT. It encodes CASSLDPSYNTPF.

CDR3 bases: TGTGCCAGCAGCTCCATCGCGTCTAGCACAGATACGCAGTATTTT. This sequence encodes CASSSIASSTDTQYF. The chain has TRBV9 and TRBJ2-3; no reliable D call. The CDR3 contains 15 residues. V lost 4 bases and J 0 bases, leaving 12 bases between the germline ends. Germline V gives CDR1 SGDLS, CDR2 YYNGEE.

V usage is TRBV18 and J usage is TRBJ2-7; 7 bases are shared with TRBD1. The CDR3 runs 13 residues. V dropped 3 bases and J dropped 7; count of bases not matched to a gene: 6. Germline V lookup: CDR1 KGHSH, CDR2 LQKENI. This CDR3 reads CASSPGTVREQYF. CDR3 DNA sequence: TGTGCCAGCTCACCGGGGACAGTACGGGAGCAGTACTTC.